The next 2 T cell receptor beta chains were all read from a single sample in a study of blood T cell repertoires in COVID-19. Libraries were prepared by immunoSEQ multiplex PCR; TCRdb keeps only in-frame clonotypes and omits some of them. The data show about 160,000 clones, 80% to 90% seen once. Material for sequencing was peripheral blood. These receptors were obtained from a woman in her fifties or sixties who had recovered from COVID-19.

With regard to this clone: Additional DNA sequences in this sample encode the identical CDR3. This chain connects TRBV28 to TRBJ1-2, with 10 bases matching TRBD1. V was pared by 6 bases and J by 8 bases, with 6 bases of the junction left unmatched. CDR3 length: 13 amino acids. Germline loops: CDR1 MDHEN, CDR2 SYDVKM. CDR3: CASSLGQGYGYTF. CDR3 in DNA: TGTGCCAGCAGCTTGGGACAGGGGTACGGCTACACCTTC.

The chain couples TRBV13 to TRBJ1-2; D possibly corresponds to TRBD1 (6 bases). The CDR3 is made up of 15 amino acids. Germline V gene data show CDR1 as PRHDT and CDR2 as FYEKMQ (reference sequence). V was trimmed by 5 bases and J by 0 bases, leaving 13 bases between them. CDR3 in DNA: TGTGCCAGCAGCATGTACGGGACACCTAACTATGGCTACACCTTC. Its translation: CASSMYGTPNYGYTF.